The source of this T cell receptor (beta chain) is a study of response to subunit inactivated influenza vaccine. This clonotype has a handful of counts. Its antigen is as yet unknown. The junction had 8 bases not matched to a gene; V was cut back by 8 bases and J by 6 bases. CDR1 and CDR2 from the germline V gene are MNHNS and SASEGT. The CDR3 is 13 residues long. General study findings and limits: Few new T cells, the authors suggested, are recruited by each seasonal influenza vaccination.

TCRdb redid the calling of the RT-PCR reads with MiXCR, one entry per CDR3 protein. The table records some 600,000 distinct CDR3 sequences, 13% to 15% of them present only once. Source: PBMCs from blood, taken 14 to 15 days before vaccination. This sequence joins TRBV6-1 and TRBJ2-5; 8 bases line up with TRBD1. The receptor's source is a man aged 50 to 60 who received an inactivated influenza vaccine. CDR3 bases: TGTGCCAGCGGACAGGGCGATAGAAAGACCCAGTACTTC. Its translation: CASGQGDRKTQYF.